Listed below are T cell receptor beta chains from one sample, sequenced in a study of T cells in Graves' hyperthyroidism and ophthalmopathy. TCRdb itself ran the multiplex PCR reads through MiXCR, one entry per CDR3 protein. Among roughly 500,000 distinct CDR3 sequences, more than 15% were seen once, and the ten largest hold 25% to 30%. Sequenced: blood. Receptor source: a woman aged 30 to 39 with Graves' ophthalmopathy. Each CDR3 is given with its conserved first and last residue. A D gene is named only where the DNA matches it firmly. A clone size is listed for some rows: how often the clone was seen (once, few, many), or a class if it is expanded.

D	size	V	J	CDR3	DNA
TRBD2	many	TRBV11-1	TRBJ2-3	CASSFPGSGRLEDTQYF	TGTGCCAGCAGCTTCCCGGGTAGCGGGAGGTTAGAAGATACGCAGTATTTT
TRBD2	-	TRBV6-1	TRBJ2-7	CASIRTSGRRSYEQYF	TGTGCCAGCATTCGGACTAGCGGGAGAAGGTCCTACGAGCAGTACTTC
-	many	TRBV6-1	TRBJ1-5	CASSYIGVNQPQHF	TGTGCCAGCAGTTATATAGGGGTCAATCAGCCCCAGCATTTT
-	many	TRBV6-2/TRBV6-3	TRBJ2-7	CASRPTGTAEQYF	TGTGCCAGCAGACCGACCGGGACTGCGGAGCAGTACTTC
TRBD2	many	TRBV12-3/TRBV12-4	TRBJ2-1	CASSSSGRANEQFF	TGTGCCAGCAGCTCTAGCGGGAGGGCCAATGAGCAGTTCTTC
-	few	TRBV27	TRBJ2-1	CASSAGQIHNEQFF	TGTGCCAGCAGTGCCGGACAAATTCACAATGAGCAGTTCTTC
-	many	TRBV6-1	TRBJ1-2	CASSEDRPRIYGYTF	TGTGCCAGCAGTGAAGATCGTCCGAGGATCTATGGCTACACCTTC
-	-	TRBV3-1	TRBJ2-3	CTSSQSTDTQYF	TGTACCAGCAGCCAATCAACAGATACGCAGTATTTT
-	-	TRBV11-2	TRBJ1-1	CASSLISRPEAFF	TGTGCCAGCAGCTTAATCTCTAGGCCCGAAGCTTTCTTT
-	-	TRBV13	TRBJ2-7	CASSSRGGRVRYEQYF	TGTGCCAGCAGCTCCCGGGGTGGAAGGGTTCGCTACGAGCAGTACTTC
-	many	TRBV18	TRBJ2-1	CASSPTRSSYNEQFF	TGTGCCAGCAGTCCCACACGGAGCTCCTACAATGAGCAGTTCTTC
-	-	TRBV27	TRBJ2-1	CASSPRRTPLIDEQFF	TGTGCCAGCAGCCCTAGACGGACCCCTCTGATCGATGAGCAGTTCTTC
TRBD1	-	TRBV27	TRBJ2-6	CASSSAGTGFSGANVLTF	TGTGCCAGCAGTTCCGCCGGGACAGGATTCTCTGGGGCCAACGTCCTGACTTTC
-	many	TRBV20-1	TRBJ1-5	CSARDRAGDGYSNQPQHF	TGCAGTGCTAGAGATAGGGCAGGGGATGGGTATAGCAATCAGCCCCAGCATTTT
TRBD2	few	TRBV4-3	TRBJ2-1	CASSQLRTSGSSPYNEQFF	TGCGCCAGCAGCCAATTAAGGACTAGCGGGAGTAGCCCCTACAATGAGCAGTTCTTC
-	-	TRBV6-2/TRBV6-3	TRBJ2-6	CASSYEDKGSGANVLTF	TGTGCCAGCAGTTACGAGGACAAGGGCTCTGGGGCCAACGTCCTGACTTTC
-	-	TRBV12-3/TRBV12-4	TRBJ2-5	CAISATIWETQYF	TGTGCCATTTCGGCGACGATTTGGGAGACCCAGTACTTC
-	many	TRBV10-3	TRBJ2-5	CAISESNGAMETQYF	TGTGCCATCAGTGAGTCGAACGGGGCTATGGAGACCCAGTACTTC
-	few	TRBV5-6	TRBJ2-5	CASTLRTGHQETQYF	TGTGCCAGCACCTTGCGTACCGGGCATCAAGAGACCCAGTACTTC
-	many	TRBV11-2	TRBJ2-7	CASSLDPPLTYEQYF	TGTGCCAGCAGCTTAGATCCCCCTCTAACCTACGAGCAGTACTTC
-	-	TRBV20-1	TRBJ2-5	CSASSLRETQYF	TGCAGTGCTAGTTCGTTACGCGAGACCCAGTACTTC
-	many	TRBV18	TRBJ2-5	CASTRAYQETQYF	TGTGCCAGCACCCGCGCGTACCAAGAGACCCAGTACTTC
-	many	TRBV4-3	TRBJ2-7	CASSQDRAGSYEQYF	TGCGCCAGCAGCCAAGATCGGGCAGGGTCCTACGAGCAGTACTTC
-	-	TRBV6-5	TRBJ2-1	CASSYSRDKYNEQFF	TGTGCCAGCAGTTACTCGAGGGACAAATACAATGAGCAGTTCTTC
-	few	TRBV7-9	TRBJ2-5	CASSEQYQETQYF	TGTGCCAGCAGCGAACAGTACCAAGAGACCCAGTACTTC
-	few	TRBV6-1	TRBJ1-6	CASTPGPNSPLHF	TGTGCCAGCACTCCAGGTCCTAATTCACCCCTCCACTTT
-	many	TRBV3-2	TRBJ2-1	CASSQLAGVQFF	TGTGCCAGCAGCCAGCTAGCGGGAGTGCAGTTCTTC
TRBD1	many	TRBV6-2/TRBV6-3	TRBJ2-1	CASSHPGQDNNEQFF	TGTGCCAGCAGTCACCCGGGACAGGACAACAATGAGCAGTTCTTC
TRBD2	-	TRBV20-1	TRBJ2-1	CSASSGRKDEQFF	TGCAGTGCTAGTAGCGGGAGAAAGGATGAGCAGTTCTTC
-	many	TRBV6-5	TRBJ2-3	CASSYAEAPGAQYF	TGTGCCAGCAGTTATGCAGAAGCCCCAGGGGCGCAGTATTTT
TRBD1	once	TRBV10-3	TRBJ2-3	CAISPDRGLSDTQYF	TGTGCCATCAGTCCCGACAGGGGATTGTCAGATACGCAGTATTTT
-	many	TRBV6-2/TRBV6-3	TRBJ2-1	CASSPGTFRGYNEQFF	TGTGCCAGCAGCCCCGGGACATTCCGTGGGTACAATGAGCAGTTCTTC
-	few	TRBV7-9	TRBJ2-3	CASSLWGAGDTQYF	TGTGCCAGCAGCTTATGGGGGGCAGGAGATACGCAGTATTTT
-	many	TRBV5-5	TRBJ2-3	CASSATSKSDTQYF	TGTGCCAGCAGCGCAACTAGCAAGTCAGATACGCAGTATTTT
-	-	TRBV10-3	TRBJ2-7	CAISETSYEQYF	TGTGCCATCAGTGAGACATCCTACGAGCAGTACTTC
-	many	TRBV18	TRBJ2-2	CASSPNTNTGELFF	TGTGCCAGCTCACCCAACACCAACACCGGGGAGCTGTTTTTT
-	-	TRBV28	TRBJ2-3	CASLAGGTDTQYF	TGTGCCAGCCTTGCCGGGGGAACAGATACGCAGTATTTT
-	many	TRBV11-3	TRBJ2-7	CASSARTDYEQYF	TGTGCCAGCAGCGCGAGGACTGATTACGAGCAGTACTTC
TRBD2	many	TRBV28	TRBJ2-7	CASSLGSAGRAYEQYF	TGTGCCAGCAGTTTAGGATCAGCGGGACGGGCCTACGAGCAGTACTTC
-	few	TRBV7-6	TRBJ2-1	CASNLDASSYNEQFF	TGTGCCAGCAACTTGGACGCCAGCTCCTACAATGAGCAGTTCTTC